These 19 T cell receptor beta chains came from one sample sequenced in a study of graft-versus-host responses after intestinal transplantation. Sequencing used immunoSEQ multiplex PCR; TCRdb keeps in-frame clones, though not all of them. The top ten hold 1.5% to 2% of the sample, which has 50,000 to 75,000 clones, approximately 91% seen once. Which antigens these TCRs recognize remains unknown. The sample in question was unstimulated CD8+ T cells sorted from spleen or lymph node cells, obtained before transplant. The receptors were sampled from a human donor who was the organ donor for an intestinal transplant.

This chain connects TRBV27 to TRBJ2-7; TRBD2 matches 13 bases. Germline lookup yields CDR1 MNHEY and CDR2 SMNVEV (reference sequence). J gave up 6 bases and V 3 bases, and 5 bases lay outside the gene matches. The CDR3 contains 15 residues. The CDR3 loop is CASSFQLAGGLEQYF. The CDR3 region has the DNA TGTGCCAGCAGTTTCCAACTAGCGGGAGGGCTCGAGCAGTACTTC.

The CDR3 sequence: CSVFGKAGAYEQYF. The CDR3 bases are TGCAGCGTTTTTGGAAAGGCGGGAGCCTACGAGCAGTACTTC. The genes are TRBV29-1 and TRBJ2-7; the match to TRBD2 covers 7 bases. The germline V gene encodes CDR1 SQVTM and CDR2 ANQGSEA. The J segment lost 2 bases and the V segment lost 5 bases, leaving 9 bases of the junction unmatched. This CDR3 region has 14 residues.

About this clone: An end of the junction differs from the germline gene, which may be a read error. The same CDR3 can be traced to other DNA sequences in this sample. Here the CDR3 DNA reads TGTGCTAGCACCTTCCACCCAGGGAGCACAGATACGCAGTATTTT. This gives the protein CASTFHPGSTDTQYF. V gene TRBV27 combines with J gene TRBJ2-3; a possible D gene is TRBD1 (5 bases). CDR1 MNHEY and CDR2 SMNVEV come from the germline V gene (reference sequence). The CDR3 loop spans 15 amino acids.

V gene TRBV28 combines with J gene TRBJ2-4; 10 bases align to TRBD1. The CDR3 is made up of 15 amino acids. V lost 6 bases, J lost 5 bases, and 7 bases stayed unmatched. Germline V gene data show CDR1 as MDHEN and CDR2 as SYDVKM. The CDR3 DNA follows: TGTGCCAGCAGCTGCTGGGACAGGGGCCAAAACATTCAGTACTTC. Amino acid sequence: CASSCWDRGQNIQYF.

The gene calls are TRBV5-1 and TRBJ2-2; the match to TRBD2 covers 10 bases. Trimming removed 4 bases from V and 3 bases from J; junction bases left unmatched: 9. There are 17 residues in the CDR3. The germline V gene encodes CDR1 SGHRS and CDR2 YFSETQ. CDR3 DNA: TGCGCCAGCAGCGAGGAGGTACTAGCGGGGCACACCGGGGAGCTGTTTTTT. Amino acid sequence: CASSEEVLAGHTGELFF.

This chain connects TRBV7-9 to TRBJ1-1; 7 nucleotides line up with TRBD1. J lost 1 base, V lost 5 bases, and 10 bases had no gene match. The CDR3 is 16 amino acids. Germline assignment: CDR1 SEHNR and CDR2 FQNEAQ (reference sequence). The CDR3 DNA follows: TGTGCCAGCAGCCTCAACAGGGGAACGGCGAACACTGAAGCTTTCTTT. The encoded protein is CASSLNRGTANTEAFF. Together with reference TRBV7-9 and TRBJ1-1, the CDR3 gives the full variable domain: DTGVSQNPRHKITKRGQNVTFRCDPISEHNRLYWYRQTLGQGPEFLTYFQNEAQLEKSRLLSDRFSAERPKGSFSTLEIQRTEQGDSAMYLCASSLNRGTANTEAFFGQGTRLTVV.

The chain is built from TRBV9 and TRBJ2-1, with TRBD2 identical over 9 bases. The germline gives CDR1 SGDLS, CDR2 YYNGEE. The trim removed 3 bases at V and 8 bases at J, leaving 9 bases unmatched. The CDR3 runs to 15 residues. DNA for the CDR3: TGTGCCAGCAGCGCTAGCGGGACTGAGGTCGATGAGCAGTTCTTC. Protein: CASSASGTEVDEQFF.

The chain combines TRBV6-5 with TRBJ2-1, with 7 positions matching TRBD2. The V gene's germline CDR1 is MNHEY and CDR2 SVGAGI. With 8 bases clipped from V and 7 bases from J, the junction kept 14 bases outside the gene matches. The CDR3 sequence is 15 residues long. This CDR3 is CASGSSGGPWNEQFF. In DNA form, the CDR3 reads TGTGCCAGCGGTTCTAGCGGAGGGCCGTGGAATGAGCAGTTCTTC.

The chain joins TRBV9 to TRBJ2-5; possible D gene TRBD2, 6 bases. The CDR3 spans 15 residues. V lost 3 bases and J lost 5, with 17 bases in between. CDR1 and CDR2 from the germline V gene are SGDLS and YYNGEE. The CDR3 here is CASSAQGTEGETQYF. CDR3 sequence (DNA): TGTGCCAGCAGCGCCCAGGGTACGGAGGGGGAGACCCAGTACTTC.

The gene calls are TRBV14 and TRBJ2-3, with TRBD1 identical over 7 bases. Germline loops: CDR1 SGHDN, CDR2 FVKESK. The V and J ends lost 3 bases and 4 bases, in that order; junction bases with no gene match: 13. This CDR3 region has 17 residues. CDR3 region: CASSQGRSETGSDTQYF. Written as DNA, the CDR3 is TGTGCCAGCAGCCAGGGACGGTCCGAGACAGGGTCAGATACGCAGTATTTT.

The chain links TRBV9 to TRBJ2-7; tentatively, D is TRBD2 (5 bases). Germline lookup yields CDR1 SGDLS and CDR2 YYNGEE. Trimming took 3 bases from V and 1 from J, leaving 8 bases between them. This CDR3 spans 13 amino acids. The CDR3, as DNA: TGTGCCAGCAGCGACTGGAGGTCCTACGAGCAGTACTTC. Translation gives CASSDWRSYEQYF.

This rearrangement joins TRBV19 to TRBJ2-2; no reliable D call. The V gene lost 1 base and the J gene lost 0 bases, with 9 bases spanning the gap. This CDR3 comprises 16 residues. The germline V gene has CDR1 LNHDA and CDR2 SQIVND (reference sequence). CDR3 amino acids: CASSIVGSPNTGELFF. CDR3 DNA: TGTGCCAGTAGTATAGTAGGTAGCCCGAACACCGGGGAGCTGTTTTTT.

The chain employs TRBV7-9 and TRBJ1-2; TRBD1 matches 7 bases. Germline loops: CDR1 SEHNR, CDR2 FQNEAQ (reference sequence). The CDR3 loop spans 14 amino acids. V lost 5 bases and J lost 2; bases outside the gene matches: 5. Here the CDR3 DNA reads TGTGCCAGCAGCCTCACAGGGGACAACTATGGCTACACCTTC. Protein: CASSLTGDNYGYTF.

The J gene is TRBJ2-2, the V gene TRBV2, with TRBD2 matching 8 bases. Trimming took 7 bases from V and 7 from J; bases not matched to a gene: 8. Germline lookup yields CDR1 SNHLY and CDR2 FYNNEI. CDR3 size: 14 residues. The CDR3 DNA reads as TGTGCCAGCATTTCCAGCGGGAGAATCGGGGAGCTGTTTTTT. This gives the protein CASISSGRIGELFF.

This CDR3 reads CASSEARVPYNEQFF. Here the CDR3 DNA reads TGTGCCAGCAGTGAAGCACGGGTACCCTACAATGAGCAGTTCTTC. V gene TRBV6-1 combines with J gene TRBJ2-1; D ambiguous. This CDR3 is 15 amino acids long. The germline V gene has CDR1 MNHNS and CDR2 SASEGT. V lost 0 bases and J lost 2, with 8 bases in between.

The chain has TRBV5-3 and TRBJ2-7, with 7 bases that match TRBD1. TRBV5-3 is placed among ORFs of uncertain function. The CDR3 loop spans 17 amino acids. J gave up 1 base and V 5 bases, and 15 bases lay outside the gene matches. CDR3 amino acids: CARRLPPRQGKSYEQYF. Here the CDR3 DNA reads TGTGCCAGAAGGCTCCCTCCCCGACAGGGAAAGTCCTACGAGCAGTACTTC.

The rearrangement links TRBV7-3 to TRBJ2-3, with TRBD2 matching 12 bases. The CDR3 length is 15 residues. V was pared by 3 bases and J by 4 bases, with 2 bases of the junction left unmatched. Per germline, CDR1 SGHTA and CDR2 FQGTGA. CDR3 residues: CASSLTSGRADTQYF. The DNA for the CDR3 is TGTGCCAGCAGCTTGACTAGCGGGAGAGCAGATACGCAGTATTTT.

This clone was observed once. J is TRBJ1-2 and V is TRBV28, with D uncertain. This CDR3 has 15 residues. The V end was cut by 6 bases, the J end by 1 base, with 15 bases between. From germline, CDR1 is MDHEN and CDR2 SYDVKM. Written as DNA, the CDR3 is TGTGCCAGCAGAGGATGGGCAGATAGTAACTATGGCTACACCTTC. This codes for CASRGWADSNYGYTF.

The V gene is TRBV5-1, the J gene TRBJ2-1; TRBD1 matches 11 bases. V lost 5 bases, J lost 5 bases, and 3 bases stayed unmatched. The CDR3 length is 14 residues. CDR1 is SGHRS and CDR2 is YFSETQ in the germline V gene. CDR3 in DNA: TGCGCCAGCAGTGGACAGGGGGCGGACAATGAGCAGTTCTTC. Its translation: CASSGQGADNEQFF.